The next 24 T cell receptor beta chains were all read from a single sample in a study of cytomegalovirus exposure and HLA in healthy donors. Sequencing used immunoSEQ multiplex PCR; TCRdb keeps in-frame clones, though not all of them. The repertoire holds some 80,000 clones, with about 95% as singletons. Material: PBMCs. These receptors were collected from a woman aged 18-35 years in good health and CMV-seronegative.

The chain couples TRBV25-1 to TRBJ2-1; D remains unclear. The CDR3 runs 13 residues. The ends were cut back, 4 bases at V and 10 bases at J, with 14 bases in the middle. Per germline, CDR1 MGHDK and CDR2 SYGVNS. This chain's CDR3 is CASSAPSMGEQFF. In nucleotides, the CDR3 is TGTGCCAGCAGTGCCCCCTCCATGGGCGAGCAGTTCTTC.

The chain carries TRBV28 and TRBJ1-2; a weak D match, TRBD1 (6 bases). Trimming left V 5 bases short and J 8 bases short, with 24 bases between. Germline loops: CDR1 MDHEN, CDR2 SYDVKM. The CDR3 totals 16 residues. This chain's CDR3 is CASSPKTSQGSGGYTF. CDR3 nucleotide sequence: TGTGCCAGCAGTCCCAAAACCTCGCAGGGGTCTGGAGGCTACACCTTC.

The J gene is TRBJ2-1, the V gene TRBV27; D is possibly TRBD2 (5 bases). Trimming removed 2 bases from V and 0 bases from J, with 14 bases in between. This CDR3 comprises 17 residues. Germline assignment: CDR1 MNHEY and CDR2 SMNVEV (reference sequence). Here the CDR3 DNA reads TGTGCCAGCAGTTTACTCGGACTGAAGAGCTCCTACAATGAGCAGTTCTTC. It codes for CASSLLGLKSSYNEQFF.

This chain links TRBV7-8 with TRBJ1-5; D is undetermined. Per germline, CDR1 SGHVS and CDR2 FQNEAQ. CDR3 length: 18 residues. V was cut by 2 bases and J by 0 bases, with 17 bases left in between. The CDR3: CASSLRHQFEYSNQPQHF. CDR3 DNA: TGTGCCAGCAGCTTACGACACCAATTCGAATATAGCAATCAGCCCCAGCATTTT. The full variable domain, with the rest looked up from reference TRBV7-8 and TRBJ1-5, is GAGVSQSPRYKVAKRGQDVALRCDPISGHVSLFWYQQALGQGPEFLTYFQNEAQLDKSGLPSDRFFAERPEGSVSTLKIQRTQQEDSAVYLCASSLRHQFEYSNQPQHFGDGTRLSIL.

J is TRBJ2-6 and V is TRBV10-3; 8 positions agree with TRBD1. J gave up 0 bases and V 3 bases, and 16 bases lay outside the gene matches. The CDR3 is 21 amino acids. Looked up from germline, CDR1 is ENHRY and CDR2 is SYGVKD. The CDR3 nucleotides are TGTGCCATCAGTGAATATTCATCCCGGGACAGGTCCTACTCTGGGGCCAACGTCCTGACTTTC. The encoded protein is CAISEYSSRDRSYSGANVLTF.

The chain joins TRBV10-1 to TRBJ1-3; no definite D call. CDR1 WNHNN and CDR2 SYGVQD come from the germline V gene (reference sequence). Trimming cost V 5 bases and J 0 bases, with 8 bases left between them. This CDR3 spans 14 amino acids. The CDR3 region has the DNA TGCGCCAGCAGTCAATATAGCTCTGGAAACACCATATATTTT. Residues: CASSQYSSGNTIYF.

The chain is built from TRBV5-4 and TRBJ2-1; D remains ambiguous. From germline, CDR1 is SGHNT and CDR2 YYREEE (reference sequence). The length of the CDR3 is 15 residues. The germline V and J ends were trimmed by 1 base and 0 bases, with 8 bases remaining between them. CDR3 sequence: CASSLNYFSYNEQFF. The CDR3 DNA sequence: TGTGCCAGCAGCTTGAACTACTTCTCCTACAATGAGCAGTTCTTC.

This chain links TRBV5-1 with TRBJ2-7; D might be TRBD1 (6 bases). CDR1 is SGHRS and CDR2 is YFSETQ in the germline V gene. The length of the CDR3 is 14 residues. Trimming took 4 bases from V and 3 from J, leaving 14 bases between them. The CDR3 region is CASSPGQIFYEQYF. In DNA, the CDR3 is TGCGCCAGCAGCCCCGGACAGATCTTCTACGAGCAGTACTTC.

The V gene is TRBV2, the J gene TRBJ1-3; D ambiguous. Germline-derived CDR1 and CDR2 are SNHLY and FYNNEI. V dropped 3 bases and J dropped 0 bases, with 9 bases sitting between them. This CDR3 is built from 15 residues. The CDR3 sequence: CASSDQERSGNTIYF. The CDR3 DNA reads as TGTGCCAGCAGTGACCAGGAACGCTCTGGAAACACCATATATTTT.

The chain carries TRBV18 and TRBJ1-1; D call uncertain. The germline V gene has CDR1 KGHSH and CDR2 LQKENI. The CDR3 spans 12 residues. With 2 bases removed from V and 7 bases from J, the gap between germline ends came to 8 bases. CDR3 DNA sequence: TGTGCCAGCTCACCAATCTCAGGTGAAGCTTTCTTT. It is translated as CASSPISGEAFF.

The chain has TRBV6-4 and TRBJ2-2; the D gene is possibly TRBD2 (5 bases). This CDR3 has 14 amino acids. Germline CDR1 reads MRHNA; CDR2 reads SNTAGT. Trimming pared 6 bases from V and 7 bases from J, leaving 15 bases between. The CDR3 nucleotides are TGTGCCAGCAGCCTCGGAGAGGGTGGCGGGGAGCTGTTTTTT. Translating gives CASSLGEGGGELFF.

This chain links TRBV9 with TRBJ2-2; 9 bases are a match to TRBD1. In germline, CDR1 is SGDLS, CDR2 YYNGEE. Losses at the gene ends were 3 bases for V and 3 bases for J; bases not matched to a gene: 27. CDR3 length equals 23 residues. The CDR3 reads CASSESIGQGLPFLTPYTGELFF. The DNA of the CDR3 is TGTGCCAGCAGCGAATCTATCGGACAGGGGCTCCCTTTCCTTACCCCTTACACCGGGGAGCTGTTTTTT.

The genes are TRBV10-3 and TRBJ1-5; D unclear. Trimming shortened V by 2 bases and J by 6 bases, and 5 bases separated the two germline ends. The germline gives CDR1 ENHRY, CDR2 SYGVKD. The CDR3 sequence is 12 residues long. The CDR3, as DNA: TGTGCCATCAGTGAGGCGGGTCAGCCCCAGCATTTT. It translates to CAISEAGQPQHF.

The chain recombines TRBV11-2 with TRBJ2-4, with 9 bases identical to TRBD2. Germline V gives CDR1 SGHAT, CDR2 FQNNGV. The V gene end was trimmed by 5 bases and the J gene end by 6 bases; junction bases not matched to a gene: 11. CDR3 length equals 16 residues. The CDR3 nucleotides are TGTGCCAGCAGCGTTGGAGCGGGAGGTGCCGGAAACATTCAGTACTTC. Translated: CASSVGAGGAGNIQYF.

The rearrangement links TRBV2 to TRBJ1-1; TRBD1 is a possible D gene (6 bases). V lost 9 bases and J 0 bases, leaving 14 bases between the germline ends. The CDR3 spans 14 residues. Germline CDR1 SNHLY, CDR2 FYNNEI. The CDR3 DNA follows: TGTGCCAGGGACAGCCGGGACATGAACACTGAAGCTTTCTTT. This translates into CARDSRDMNTEAFF. Complete variable domain (other parts from reference TRBV2 and TRBJ1-1): EPEVTQTPSHQVTQMGQEVILRCVPISNHLYFYWYRQILGQKVEFLVSFYNNEISEKSEIFDDQFSVERPDGSNFTLKIRSTKLEDSAMYFCARDSRDMNTEAFFGQGTRLTVV.

This clone was counted a single time. The rearrangement joins TRBV6-6 to TRBJ1-2, with no clear D. Germline CDR1 is MNHNY and CDR2 is SVGAGI (reference sequence). Trimming removed 2 bases from V and 2 bases from J, with 15 bases in between. The CDR3 spans 16 residues. The CDR3 here is CASSYKSDGLNYGYTF. CDR3 coding DNA: TGTGCCAGCAGTTACAAATCGGACGGACTAAACTATGGCTACACCTTC.

The rearrangement joins TRBV29-1 to TRBJ1-1; 8 bases line up with TRBD1. This CDR3 region has 13 residues. Losses at the gene ends were 8 bases for V and 1 base for J; bases not matched to a gene: 6. Germline V gene sequence: CDR1 SQVTM, CDR2 ANQGSEA. The CDR3 loop is CSSRTGSNTEAFF. The DNA for the CDR3 is TGCAGCTCCCGGACAGGGTCGAACACTGAAGCTTTCTTT.

The chain links TRBV28 to TRBJ2-7, with 8 bases lining up with TRBD2. CDR3 length: 14 amino acids. CDR1 is MDHEN and CDR2 is SYDVKM in the germline V gene. The trim removed 5 bases at V and 0 bases at J, leaving 3 bases unmatched. CDR3 region: CASSRSGSSYEQYF. For the CDR3, the DNA is TGTGCCAGCAGTCGAAGCGGGAGCTCCTACGAGCAGTACTTC.

The rearrangement uses TRBV28 and TRBJ1-2, with a tentative D call TRBD1 (6 bases). The CDR3 has 15 residues. V lost 6 bases to trimming and J lost 4 bases, with 18 bases between them. Germline V CDR1 and CDR2: MDHEN, SYDVKM. CDR3 bases: TGTGCCAGCAGGCCTCCACAGGGTTGGGGCTATGGCTACACCTTC. It translates to CASRPPQGWGYGYTF.

The chain combines TRBV6-6 with TRBJ2-7; tentative D call: TRBD1 (6 bases). This CDR3 is built from 15 residues. Germline V gene data show CDR1 as MNHNY and CDR2 as SVGAGI (reference sequence). The V gene lost 6 bases and the J gene lost 0 bases, with 15 bases spanning the gap. CDR3 sequence (DNA): TGTGCCAGCAGACGGAGTTCAGGGGCCTCCTACGAGCAGTACTTC. This codes for CASRRSSGASYEQYF.

CDR3 sequence reads: CASSPPLGAGNEQFF. CDR3 DNA sequence: TGTGCCAGCTCACCACCGCTCGGCGCGGGAAATGAGCAGTTCTTC. The chain employs TRBV18 and TRBJ2-1; possibly TRBD2 for D (6 bases). The germline V gene encodes CDR1 KGHSH and CDR2 LQKENI. The V end was cut by 0 bases, the J end by 7 bases, with 13 bases between. This CDR3 contains 15 residues.

This clone was detected only once. CDR3 coding DNA: TGTGCCAGCATTAGCGGGAGGGCCAGGAATGAGCAGTTCTTC. Its protein is CASISGRARNEQFF. The rearrangement uses TRBV21-1 and TRBJ2-1; TRBD2, as called in the table, went unchecked against the DNA. TRBV21-1 is reported as a pseudogene. This CDR3 is built from 14 residues.

This chain links TRBV27 with TRBJ1-2; possibly TRBD1 for D (6 bases). Deletions cut 6 bases from V and 4 bases from J, with 15 bases between. Germline CDR1 MNHEY, CDR2 SMNVEV (reference sequence). The CDR3 contains 14 residues. CDR3 coding DNA: TGTGCCAGCAGAAACGGGGGGCAAGGCTATGGCTACACCTTC. It translates to CASRNGGQGYGYTF.

This clone was seen once. V gene TRBV18 combines with J gene TRBJ1-1; D uncertain. This CDR3 is 14 amino acids long. CDR1 and CDR2 from the germline V gene are KGHSH and LQKENI. V shed 1 base and J shed 0 bases, with 6 bases lying between them. In nucleotides, the CDR3 is TGTGCCAGCTCACCACTGGGCGTGAACACTGAAGCTTTCTTT. It is translated as CASSPLGVNTEAFF.